The 4 T cell receptor beta chains listed next were all sequenced from one sample in a study of radiation and T cells in renal cell carcinoma (TCRdb year 2020). The label giving this sample's time point can be read as: blood 4 weeks post-SBRT, at nephrectomy. The treatment or condition label of this sample denotes: 15 Gy SBRT to primary tumor, nephrectomy 4 weeks later. The library was generated by the immunoSEQ multiplex PCR assay. TCRdb provides this immuneACCESS table in a form limited to in-frame rearrangements. Some clones are lacking; in checked studies, under half of them reflect an unresolved V gene, and why the rest are absent is not known. The sample records tens of thousands of clones, approximately 86% of which are singletons. Of the sample, 9.4% is held by the ten largest clones. The sequencing here drew on blood, taken from a patient whose treatment included radiotherapy and nephrectomy. The receptors derive from a man aged 50 to 60 with renal cell carcinoma.

The chain uses TRBV2 and TRBJ1-2, with D perhaps TRBD1 (5 bases). The germline gives CDR1 SNHLY, CDR2 FYNNEI. This CDR3 has 14 residues. Trimming cost V 5 bases and J 4 bases, with 14 bases left between them. The CDR3 reads CASSPGQLRYGYTF. CDR3 nucleotide sequence: TGTGCCAGCAGTCCCGGACAACTGCGCTATGGCTACACCTTC. The full variable domain, completed using reference TRBV2 and TRBJ1-2, is EPEVTQTPSHQVTQMGQEVILRCVPISNHLYFYWYRQILGQKVEFLVSFYNNEISEKSEIFDDQFSVERPDGSNFTLKIRSTKLEDSAMYFCASSPGQLRYGYTFGSGTRLTVV.

The chain employs TRBV7-9 and TRBJ1-3; D not certain. The CDR3 contains 15 residues. The germline CDR1 and CDR2 sequences are SEHNR and FQNEAQ (reference sequence). Trimming shortened V by 6 bases and J by 0 bases, and 12 bases separated the two germline ends. The CDR3 nucleotides read TGTGCCAGCAGTTTTTCAGCGAGCTCTGGAAACACCATATATTTT. This translates into CASSFSASSGNTIYF. Combining the CDR3 with reference TRBV7-9 and TRBJ1-3 gives the whole variable domain DTGVSQNPRHKITKRGQNVTFRCDPISEHNRLYWYRQTLGQGPEFLTYFQNEAQLEKSRLLSDRFSAERPKGSFSTLEIQRTEQGDSAMYLCASSFSASSGNTIYFGEGSWLTVV.

The rearrangement joins TRBV4-1 to TRBJ2-5; D not resolved. Trimming left V 5 bases short and J 7 bases short, with 14 bases between. The CDR3 is 13 residues long. CDR1 is MGHRA and CDR2 is YSYEKL in the germline V gene. Written as DNA, the CDR3 is TGCGCCAGCAGCTCGGACCCTTGGGGGACCCAGTACTTC. Translated, it gives CASSSDPWGTQYF.

This rearrangement joins TRBV5-1 to TRBJ2-7; tentatively, D is TRBD2 (5 bases). The germline V gene has CDR1 SGHRS and CDR2 YFSETQ. Trimming took off 6 bases at V and 5 bases at J, with 18 bases between the two ends. The CDR3 sequence is 14 residues long. CDR3 amino acids: CASKDSKSGNEQYF. CDR3 bases: TGCGCCAGCAAGGACTCTAAATCCGGGAACGAGCAGTACTTC.